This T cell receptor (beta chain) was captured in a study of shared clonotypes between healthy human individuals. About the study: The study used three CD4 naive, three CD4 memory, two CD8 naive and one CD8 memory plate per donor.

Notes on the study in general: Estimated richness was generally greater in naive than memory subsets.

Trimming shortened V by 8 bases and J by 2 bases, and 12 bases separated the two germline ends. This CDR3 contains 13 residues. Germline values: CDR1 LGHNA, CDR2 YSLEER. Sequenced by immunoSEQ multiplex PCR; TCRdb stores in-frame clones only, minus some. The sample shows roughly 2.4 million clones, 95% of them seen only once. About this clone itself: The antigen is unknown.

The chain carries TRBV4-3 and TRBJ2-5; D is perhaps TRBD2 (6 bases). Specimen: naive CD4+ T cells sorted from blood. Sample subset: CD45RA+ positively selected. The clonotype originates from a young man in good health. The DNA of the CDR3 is TGCGCCAGCGGAAGGACTAAACAAGAGACCCAGTACTTC. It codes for CASGRTKQETQYF.